The rows below give T cell receptor beta chains drawn from one sample of a study of T cell responses to AZD1222 COVID-19 vaccine. Using immunoSEQ multiplex PCR, the repertoire was profiled, and TCRdb retains in-frame clones only, with some absent. The sample lists 100,000 to 150,000 clones, 90% occurring once. The source material was peripheral blood, sampled on day 0 of AZD1222 vaccination. These receptors were collected from an adult in good health. The CDR3 runs from the conserved cysteine through the conserved F or W. The D gene is left open where the match is weak. Part of the rows lack a size; the others show once, few, many or a class for expanded clones.

d_gene | abundance | j_gene | v_gene | CDR3aa | CDR3nt
. | . | TRBJ1-4 | TRBV6-5 | CASSPGPEEKLFF | TGTGCCAGCAGTCCGGGACCCGAGGAAAAACTGTTTTTT
TRBD2 | . | TRBJ2-3 | TRBV7-2 | CASGSGIGDTQYF | TGTGCCAGCGGCAGCGGGATCGGTGATACGCAGTATTTT
. | . | TRBJ1-5 | TRBV4-1 | CASSQEGVFNQPQHF | TGCGCCAGCAGCCAAGAAGGTGTGTTCAATCAGCCCCAGCATTTT
TRBD1 | . | TRBJ1-2 | TRBV24-1 | CATSDRQGRGYTF | TGTGCCACCAGTGACCGACAGGGTCGTGGCTACACCTTC
. | . | TRBJ2-5 | TRBV11-2 | CASSTTVTPRTQYF | TGTGCCAGCAGCACCACCGTCACCCCAAGGACCCAGTACTTC
. | . | TRBJ2-7 | TRBV11-2 | CASSLLGAGRVEQYF | TGTGCCAGCAGCTTGCTAGGGGCAGGGCGGGTCGAGCAGTACTTC
. | . | TRBJ1-1 | TRBV7-8 | CASSPSFRARYNEAFF | TGTGCCAGCAGCCCGTCTTTCAGGGCCCGATACAATGAAGCTTTCTTT
. | . | TRBJ1-3 | TRBV9 | CASSVERGGNTIYF | TGTGCCAGCAGCGTAGAACGGGGGGGAAACACCATATATTTT
TRBD1 | . | TRBJ1-1 | TRBV5-1 | CASSTGQGGTEAFF | TGCGCCAGCAGCACCGGACAGGGAGGTACTGAAGCTTTCTTT
. | . | TRBJ2-2 | TRBV6-1 | CASSDANTGELFF | TGTGCCAGCAGTGATGCGAACACCGGGGAGCTGTTTTTT
TRBD1 | . | TRBJ2-7 | TRBV6-2/TRBV6-3 | CASSYSTGTGFSYEQYF | TGTGCCAGCAGTTACTCGACGGGGACAGGGTTTTCCTACGAGCAGTACTTC
. | . | TRBJ2-3 | TRBV11-2 | CASSPQGRSTDTQYF | TGTGCCAGCAGCCCCCAGGGACGCAGCACAGATACGCAGTATTTT
. | . | TRBJ2-2 | TRBV7-9 | CASSLLGVDTGELFF | TGTGCCAGCAGCTTATTAGGGGTGGACACCGGGGAGCTGTTTTTT
. | . | TRBJ2-7 | TRBV5-1 | CASSPGTGGASYEQYF | TGCGCCAGCAGCCCGGGCACTGGGGGCGCGTCCTACGAGCAGTACTTC
. | . | TRBJ2-7 | TRBV6-2/TRBV6-3 | CASSYGLGKVSTYEQYF | TGTGCCAGCAGTTACGGGCTAGGTAAGGTCTCGACCTACGAGCAGTACTTC
TRBD2 | . | TRBJ2-1 | TRBV7-8 | CASSLIAGDTYNEQFF | TGTGCCAGCAGCCTCATAGCGGGAGACACCTACAATGAGCAGTTCTTC
TRBD2 | . | TRBJ2-7 | TRBV28 | CASARAGGRNEQYF | TGTGCCAGCGCTCGAGCGGGAGGGAGGAACGAGCAGTACTTC
. | . | TRBJ1-5 | TRBV27 | CASRFRGGSNQPQHF | TGTGCCAGCAGGTTTAGGGGAGGAAGCAATCAGCCCCAGCATTTT
. | . | TRBJ2-2 | TRBV28 | CASSLGGGELFF | TGTGCCAGCAGTTTAGGGGGCGGGGAGCTGTTTTTT
. | once | TRBJ1-3 | TRBV6-6 | CASTQGPSGNTIYF | TGTGCCAGCACCCAGGGTCCCTCTGGAAACACCATATATTTT
TRBD1 | . | TRBJ2-1 | TRBV7-9 | CASSLLQGSYNEQFF | TGTGCCAGCAGCTTATTACAGGGGAGCTACAATGAGCAGTTCTTC
. | . | TRBJ1-1 | TRBV5-5 | CASSLVGGRGTEAFF | TGTGCCAGCAGCTTGGTGGGGGGTCGAGGCACTGAAGCTTTCTTT
. | . | TRBJ1-1 | TRBV18 | CASSPGVGRAEAFF | TGTGCCAGCTCACCAGGTGTGGGCAGGGCTGAAGCTTTCTTT
. | . | TRBJ2-2 | TRBV5-1 | CASSRGSTGELFF | TGCGCCAGCAGCCGGGGAAGCACCGGGGAGCTGTTTTTT
TRBD2 | . | TRBJ2-2 | TRBV5-4 | CASSSGTRGTGELFF | TGTGCCAGCAGCTCCGGGACTAGAGGCACCGGGGAGCTGTTTTTT
. | . | TRBJ1-5 | TRBV7-9 | CASSSGPQGANQPQHF | TGTGCCAGCAGCTCCGGGCCCCAAGGAGCCAATCAGCCCCAGCATTTT
. | once | TRBJ1-1 | TRBV10-2 | CASSEFGDTEAFF | TGCGCCAGCAGTGAGTTCGGAGACACTGAAGCTTTCTTT
. | . | TRBJ2-5 | TRBV2 | CASRGANQETQYF | TGTGCCAGCAGAGGGGCTAACCAAGAGACCCAGTACTTC
TRBD2 | . | TRBJ2-1 | TRBV24-1 | CATSETGTSGRWAYNEQFF | TGTGCCACCAGTGAAACCGGGACTAGCGGGAGGTGGGCCTACAATGAGCAGTTCTTC
. | . | TRBJ2-2 | TRBV29-1 | CSVSGPATTGELFF | TGCAGCGTCTCAGGCCCCGCAACGACCGGGGAGCTGTTTTTT
TRBD2 | . | TRBJ2-3 | TRBV6-5 | CASRGAGGPDTQYF | TGTGCCAGCAGGGGGGCGGGAGGGCCCGATACGCAGTATTTT
. | . | TRBJ2-1 | TRBV18 | CASSREDEQFF | TGTGCCAGCTCAAGAGAGGATGAGCAGTTCTTC
TRBD1 | once | TRBJ2-7 | TRBV19 | CASSPRDRGASYEQYF | TGTGCCAGTAGTCCCAGAGACAGGGGGGCATCCTACGAGCAGTACTTC
. | . | TRBJ2-3 | TRBV11-3 | CASSLDSRSGADTQYF | TGTGCCAGCAGCTTAGATTCACGGTCAGGGGCAGATACGCAGTATTTT
. | . | TRBJ2-5 | TRBV7-2 | CASSYYRRTQETQYF | TGTGCCAGCAGCTACTACCGTAGGACCCAAGAGACCCAGTACTTC
TRBD2 | . | TRBJ2-1 | TRBV6-5 | CASSYAGAGYEQFF | TGTGCCAGCAGTTACGCGGGAGCGGGGTATGAGCAGTTCTTC
. | . | TRBJ2-7 | TRBV6-5 | CASSYSGPINHEQYF | TGTGCCAGCAGTTACTCCGGCCCAATCAACCACGAGCAGTACTTC
TRBD1 | . | TRBJ2-7 | TRBV4-3 | CASSQDLPTGAAYEQYF | TGCGCCAGCAGCCAAGATCTTCCAACAGGGGCGGCCTACGAGCAGTACTTC